Each of the 28 T cell receptor beta chains below was sequenced from the same sample in a study of T cell changes during pregnancy in multiple sclerosis. Here immunoSEQ multiplex PCR was the method, and the copy in TCRdb shows in-frame clones only, minus some. The sample holds around 85,000 clones, around 90% seen once. The sample here was PBMCs, taken in the first trimester of pregnancy. Receptors were obtained from a female donor in good health, serving as a control in a pregnancy study. Some clones in this sample may be carry-over from other donors' samples.

By share of the sample, this clone is medium-sized. The sample contains more than one DNA sequence encoding this CDR3. This chain joins TRBV7-8 and TRBJ2-6; TRBD1 matches at 9 bases. This CDR3 has 17 amino acids. Germline V lookup: CDR1 SGHVS, CDR2 FQNEAQ. V shed 0 bases, J shed 5 bases, and the junction held 5 bases outside the gene matches. The CDR3 DNA is TGTGCCAGCAGCTTAGCACAGGGGGCGCTCAGGGCCAACGTCCTGACTTTC. Translating gives CASSLAQGALRANVLTF. Full variable domain (outside the CDR3, taken from reference TRBV7-8 and TRBJ2-6): GAGVSQSPRYKVAKRGQDVALRCDPISGHVSLFWYQQALGQGPEFLTYFQNEAQLDKSGLPSDRFFAERPEGSVSTLKIQRTQQEDSAVYLCASSLAQGALRANVLTFGAGSRLTVL.

This sequence joins TRBV19 and TRBJ1-5, with 11 bases identical to TRBD1. V dropped 5 bases and J dropped 6; count of bases not matched to a gene: 6. Germline values: CDR1 LNHDA, CDR2 SQIVND (reference sequence). The CDR3 runs 15 residues. CDR3 loop: CASSEGQGASQPQHF. The CDR3 bases are TGTGCCAGTAGTGAAGGACAGGGGGCTAGTCAGCCCCAGCATTTT.

V usage is TRBV5-1 and J usage is TRBJ2-5, with 9 bases matching TRBD1. The CDR3 sequence is 16 residues long. The V segment lost 4 bases and the J segment 4 bases; nucleotides outside the gene matches: 11. Germline V gene sequence: CDR1 SGHRS, CDR2 YFSETQ. CDR3 sequence reads: CASSTSGTGKGETQYF. CDR3 coding DNA: TGCGCCAGCAGCACCTCCGGGACAGGGAAAGGAGAGACCCAGTACTTC.

The chain recombines TRBV6-5 with TRBJ2-2; possibly TRBD1 for D (7 bases). The germline V gene encodes CDR1 MNHEY and CDR2 SVGAGI. The CDR3 length is 14 residues. Trimming pared 8 bases from V and 1 base from J, leaving 11 bases between. CDR3: CASGGTVNTGELFF. Written as DNA, the CDR3 is TGTGCCAGCGGGGGGACAGTGAACACCGGGGAGCTGTTTTTT.

V usage is TRBV25-1 and J usage is TRBJ2-3, with 11 bases identical to TRBD2. The CDR3 loop spans 18 amino acids. The germline V gene encodes CDR1 MGHDK and CDR2 SYGVNS. V lost 1 base and J lost 6; bases outside the gene matches: 12. CDR3 residues: CASSELGPLAGGYDTQYF. As DNA, the CDR3 is TGTGCCAGCAGTGAATTGGGACCTCTAGCGGGGGGATATGATACGCAGTATTTT.

This rearrangement joins TRBV28 to TRBJ2-7; 10 nucleotides match TRBD1. Germline CDR1 is MDHEN and CDR2 is SYDVKM. The CDR3 consists of 15 residues. Trimming at V came to 4 bases and at J to 3 bases, leaving 6 bases not matched to a gene. The chain's CDR3 is CASSSPGQGFYEQYF. CDR3 bases: TGTGCCAGCAGTTCCCCGGGACAGGGGTTCTACGAGCAGTACTTC.

The V and J genes are TRBV5-1 and TRBJ1-2, with 9 bases fitting TRBD1. J gave up 5 bases and V 6 bases, and 17 bases lay outside the gene matches. This CDR3 is 17 amino acids long. The germline V gene encodes CDR1 SGHRS and CDR2 YFSETQ. Here the CDR3 DNA reads TGCGCCAGCATATTTGTACGACCGGGACAGGGTCATTATGGCTACACCTTC. It specifies CASIFVRPGQGHYGYTF.

This chain joins TRBV28 and TRBJ2-2; 7 bases fit TRBD1. Germline trimming cut 2 bases from V and 1 base from J; bases unmatched to any gene: 4. CDR1 is MDHEN, CDR2 SYDVKM, per germline. The CDR3 spans 16 residues. CDR3 DNA: TGTGCCAGCAGTTTAGAGGGGGCGCAGAACACCGGGGAGCTGTTTTTT. It specifies CASSLEGAQNTGELFF.

Only one count was recorded for this clone. The V gene is TRBV14, the J gene TRBJ2-5, with a possible D match to TRBD1 (6 bases). Trimming removed 4 bases from V and 3 bases from J, with 15 bases in between. The CDR3 runs to 15 residues. Germline V lookup: CDR1 SGHDN, CDR2 FVKESK. CDR3 in amino acids: CASSLLSSGEETQYF. The CDR3 DNA reads as TGTGCCAGCAGCCTACTCAGTTCAGGGGAAGAGACCCAGTACTTC.

The rearrangement uses TRBV6-1 and TRBJ2-2; TRBD2 agrees at 8 bases. The CDR3 spans 15 residues. Trimming took 10 bases from V and 2 from J; bases not matched to a gene: 9. Per germline, CDR1 MNHNS and CDR2 SASEGT. The CDR3 coding sequence is TGTGCCACTACCCCCCTAGCGGGCAACACCGGGGAGCTGTTTTTT. Its protein is CATTPLAGNTGELFF.

The chain joins TRBV18 to TRBJ1-6; 10 bases map to TRBD1. Germline V gene lookup returns CDR1 KGHSH and CDR2 LQKENI. Germline trimming cut 4 bases from V and 9 bases from J; bases unmatched to any gene: 6. The CDR3 loop spans 15 amino acids. CDR3 region: CASSRFGQGVSPLHF. CDR3 sequence (DNA): TGTGCCAGCTCACGCTTCGGACAGGGGGTTTCACCCCTCCACTTT.

The rearrangement uses TRBV5-1 and TRBJ2-5, with 9 bases matching TRBD2. The CDR3 extends over 14 amino acids. Germline V gives CDR1 SGHRS, CDR2 YFSETQ. V gave up 3 bases and J gave up 3 bases; unmatched junction bases: 3. CDR3 residues: CASSWRGGEETQYF. CDR3 bases: TGCGCCAGCAGCTGGCGGGGGGGCGAAGAGACCCAGTACTTC.

This clone is a singleton in its sample. This chain uses TRBV19 with TRBJ2-1; TRBD2 is a possible D gene (6 bases). V was trimmed by 3 bases and J by 7 bases, leaving 10 bases between them. Germline CDR1 is LNHDA and CDR2 is SQIVND (reference sequence). This CDR3 is 13 amino acids long. This chain's CDR3 is CASSIGRGNEQFF. CDR3 bases: TGTGCCAGTAGTATCGGGCGGGGAAATGAGCAGTTCTTC.

This chain links TRBV5-1 with TRBJ2-7, with 10 nucleotides matching TRBD2. This CDR3 contains 15 residues. V was clipped by 1 base and J by 2 bases; unmatched bases: 3. Germline V gives CDR1 SGHRS, CDR2 YFSETQ. In DNA, the CDR3 is TGCGCCAGCAGCTTGACTAGCGGGGCTACCTACGAGCAGTACTTC. Its translation: CASSLTSGATYEQYF.

The chain recombines TRBV4-2 with TRBJ2-2; the D is unclear. Trimming removed 1 base from V and 3 bases from J, with 6 bases in between. Germline CDR1 LGHNA, CDR2 YNFKEQ. The CDR3 spans 14 residues. The CDR3 loop is CASSQGLDTGELFF. Written as DNA, the CDR3 is TGTGCCAGCAGCCAAGGCCTAGACACCGGGGAGCTGTTTTTT.

This chain links TRBV7-2 with TRBJ1-1; a weak D match, TRBD1 (6 bases). CDR1 SGHTA and CDR2 FQGNSA come from the germline V gene. Trimming stripped 1 base from V and 3 bases from J, with 12 bases between. This CDR3 comprises 15 residues. The CDR3, as DNA: TGTGCCAGCAGCTTAGTGGGGGGGCGATACACTGAAGCTTTCTTT. Translation gives CASSLVGGRYTEAFF.

The J gene is TRBJ2-2, the V gene TRBV18, with 10 positions matching TRBD2. The V gene's germline CDR1 is KGHSH and CDR2 LQKENI. V was clipped by 4 bases and J by 5 bases; unmatched bases: 7. The CDR3 has 16 amino acids. CDR3: CASSRLTSGKTGELFF. The CDR3 bases are TGTGCCAGCTCACGGCTCACTAGCGGGAAGACCGGGGAGCTGTTTTTT.

The chain combines TRBV13 with TRBJ2-3; TRBD2 matches 12 bases. Per the germline V gene, CDR1 is PRHDT and CDR2 is FYEKMQ (reference sequence). The ends lost 4 bases at V and 10 bases at J; junction bases unmatched: 15. This CDR3 contains 17 residues. The CDR3 region is CASSYQLLAGGRVAQYF. The CDR3 region has the DNA TGTGCCAGCAGCTATCAACTACTAGCGGGGGGCCGAGTGGCGCAGTATTTT.

V is TRBV9 and J is TRBJ2-3; weak D call: TRBD2 (6 bases). The V and J ends lost 1 base and 2 bases respectively, with 11 bases between them. The germline gives CDR1 SGDLS, CDR2 YYNGEE. This CDR3 contains 15 residues. Written as DNA, the CDR3 is TGTGCCAGCAGCGTAACCGGGAGTTACACAGATACGCAGTATTTT. This sequence encodes CASSVTGSYTDTQYF. The variable domain in full, completed from reference TRBV9 and TRBJ2-3, reads DSGVTQTPKHLITATGQRVTLRCSPRSGDLSVYWYQQSLDQGLQFLIQYYNGEERAKGNILERFSAQQFPDLHSELNLSSLELGDSALYFCASSVTGSYTDTQYFGPGTRLTVL.

The chain is built from TRBV5-1 and TRBJ2-7; TRBD2 might be the D (5 bases). V was clipped by 4 bases and J by 0 bases, with 11 bases between them. Germline loops: CDR1 SGHRS, CDR2 YFSETQ. The CDR3 is 14 residues long. The CDR3 DNA sequence: TGCGCCAGCAGCAGCCCGGGGATCTCCTACGAGCAGTACTTC. This gives the protein CASSSPGISYEQYF.

The rearrangement joins TRBV7-9 to TRBJ1-5; D is uncertain. V was clipped by 5 bases and J by 11 bases, with 19 bases between them. Germline lookup yields CDR1 SEHNR and CDR2 FQNEAQ (reference sequence). The CDR3 runs 14 residues. CDR3 nucleotide sequence: TGTGCCAGCAGCACTACACGGCGCCGGGGTGCCCAGCATTTT. It yields the protein CASSTTRRRGAQHF. Full variable domain (missing parts from reference TRBV7-9 and TRBJ1-5): DTGVSQNPRHKITKRGQNVTFRCDPISEHNRLYWYRQTLGQGPEFLTYFQNEAQLEKSRLLSDRFSAERPKGSFSTLEIQRTEQGDSAMYLCASSTTRRRGAQHFGDGTRLSIL.

This clone came up once. The V and J genes are TRBV6-5 and TRBJ1-3, with 9 bases that match TRBD1. The V gene's germline CDR1 is MNHEY and CDR2 SVGAGI. This CDR3 spans 16 amino acids. Trimming at V came to 2 bases and at J to 4 bases, leaving 6 bases not matched to a gene. This CDR3 is CASSYLTGGSGNTIYF. The CDR3 nucleotides read TGTGCCAGCAGTTACCTGACAGGGGGTTCGGGAAACACCATATATTTT.

The chain uses TRBV28 and TRBJ2-7; 9 bases are shared with TRBD1. The CDR3 sequence is 14 residues long. Germline V gene data show CDR1 as MDHEN and CDR2 as SYDVKM. V gave up 7 bases and J gave up 3 bases; unmatched junction bases: 7. CDR3 sequence: CASTPGTGNYEQYF. The CDR3 DNA follows: TGTGCCAGCACCCCCGGGACAGGGAACTACGAGCAGTACTTC.

CDR3 DNA sequence: TGTGCCAGCAGCCAACCAATCGGCACAGGGGGCACCGGGGAGCTGTTTTTT. Translation gives CASSQPIGTGGTGELFF. The chain has TRBV7-6 and TRBJ2-2, with TRBD1 identical over 8 bases. The CDR3 is 17 residues long. Germline loops: CDR1 SGHVS, CDR2 FNYEAQ. Losses at the gene ends were 5 bases for V and 4 bases for J; bases not matched to a gene: 12.

This clone was seen a single time. The chain combines TRBV7-2 with TRBJ1-6; D gene uncertain. Germline lookup yields CDR1 SGHTA and CDR2 FQGNSA. This CDR3 is 15 amino acids long. V was pared by 4 bases and J by 5 bases, with 12 bases between. CDR3 in DNA: TGTGCCAGCAGCTCCTATGACGGGAATAATTCACCCCTCCACTTT. Amino acids: CASSSYDGNNSPLHF.

This clone was recorded at least ten times. The rearrangement uses TRBV6-4 and TRBJ2-3, with a tentative D call TRBD2 (6 bases). The CDR3 is 16 amino acids. CDR1 is MRHNA, CDR2 SNTAGT, per germline. Trimming took 0 bases from V and 0 from J, leaving 10 bases between them. CDR3 amino acids: CASSDSVGTSTDTQYF. As DNA, the CDR3 is TGTGCCAGCAGTGACTCGGTAGGGACTAGCACAGATACGCAGTATTTT.

V usage is TRBV5-4 and J usage is TRBJ2-5; the match to TRBD2 covers 8 bases. CDR3 length: 16 amino acids. CDR1 SGHNT and CDR2 YYREEE come from the germline V gene (reference sequence). Trimming at V came to 2 bases and at J to 1 base, leaving 7 bases not matched to a gene. The CDR3 here is CASSFGAGGAQETQYF. The CDR3 coding sequence is TGTGCCAGCAGCTTCGGGGCGGGAGGTGCCCAAGAGACCCAGTACTTC.

This chain links TRBV5-4 with TRBJ2-3; D is possibly TRBD2 (6 bases). In germline, CDR1 is SGHNT, CDR2 YYREEE (reference sequence). This CDR3 is 11 amino acids long. V lost 2 bases and J lost 9, with 7 bases in between. The CDR3 loop reads CASSFGGTQYF. CDR3 bases: TGTGCCAGCAGCTTCGGGGGAACGCAGTATTTT.